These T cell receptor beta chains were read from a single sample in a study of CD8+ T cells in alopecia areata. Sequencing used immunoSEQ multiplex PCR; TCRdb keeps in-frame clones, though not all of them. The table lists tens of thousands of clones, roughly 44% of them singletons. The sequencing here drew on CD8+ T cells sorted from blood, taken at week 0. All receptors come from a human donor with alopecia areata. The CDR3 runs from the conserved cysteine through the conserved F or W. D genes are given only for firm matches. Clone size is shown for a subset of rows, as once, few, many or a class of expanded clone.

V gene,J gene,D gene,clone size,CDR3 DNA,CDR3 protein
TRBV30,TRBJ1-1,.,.,TGTGCCTGGACGGGCCGTAGTGGGGCAGGAGAAGCTTTCTTT,CAWTGRSGAGEAFF
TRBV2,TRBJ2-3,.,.,TGTGCCAGCAGTGACAGGGTAGGACTGGGAGATACGCAGTATTTT,CASSDRVGLGDTQYF
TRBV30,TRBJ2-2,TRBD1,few,TGTGCCTGGAGCAGGGGGTCGGGCGGGGAGCTGTTTTTT,CAWSRGSGGELFF
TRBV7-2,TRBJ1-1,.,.,TGTGCCAGCAGCTTAAAAAGAGGGAGTCGTACTGAAGCTTTCTTT,CASSLKRGSRTEAFF
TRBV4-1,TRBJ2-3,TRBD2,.,TGCGCCAGCAGCCAGGTGGGACTAGCCCCAACAGATACGCAGTATTTT,CASSQVGLAPTDTQYF
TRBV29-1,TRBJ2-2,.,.,TGCAGCGTTAGGCGGGAGAACACCGGGGAGCTGTTTTTT,CSVRRENTGELFF
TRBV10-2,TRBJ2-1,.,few,TGCGCCAGTCCCCCGTCCGGGAGCGTATACAATGAGCAGTTCTTC,CASPPSGSVYNEQFF
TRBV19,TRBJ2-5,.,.,TGTGCCAGTAGAAACGATGGGACGCGGGAGACCCAGTACTTC,CASRNDGTRETQYF
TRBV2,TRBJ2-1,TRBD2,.,TGTGCCAGCAGTTTCGCCGGGGGGGGCTACAATGAGCAGTTCTTC,CASSFAGGGYNEQFF
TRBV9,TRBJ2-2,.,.,TGTGCCAGCTCGGGAGCCGGGGAGCTGTTTTTT,CASSGAGELFF
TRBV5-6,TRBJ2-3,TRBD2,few,TGTGCCAGCAGCTCCCGGGGACTAGCGTTTACAGATACGCAGTATTTT,CASSSRGLAFTDTQYF
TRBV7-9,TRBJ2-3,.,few,TGTGCCAGCAGCTTGGGGGGCCATACAGATACGCAGTATTTT,CASSLGGHTDTQYF
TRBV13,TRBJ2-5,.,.,TGTGCCAGCAGCTTCGGTCAGGAAGAGACCCAGTACTTC,CASSFGQEETQYF
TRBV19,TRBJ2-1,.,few,TGTGCCAGTAGTATCCTAGCGACATACAATGAGCAGTTCTTC,CASSILATYNEQFF
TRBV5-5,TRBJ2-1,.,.,TGTGCCAGCCCCGGGACTCCCTCCTACAATGAGCAGTTCTTC,CASPGTPSYNEQFF
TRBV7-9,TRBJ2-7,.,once,TGTGCCAGCAGCTCGGGAATACCCTACGAGCAGTACTTC,CASSSGIPYEQYF
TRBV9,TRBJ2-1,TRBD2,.,TGTGCCAGCGAGGCGGGAGATTACAATGAGCAGTTCTTC,CASEAGDYNEQFF
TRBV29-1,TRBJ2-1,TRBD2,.,TGCAGCGCTGTGACTAGCGGGTCCTACAATGAGCAGTTCTTC,CSAVTSGSYNEQFF
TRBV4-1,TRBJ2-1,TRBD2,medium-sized,TGCGCCAGCAGCCAAGATCGCGGGAGGGCCCTCAATGAGCAGTTCTTC,CASSQDRGRALNEQFF
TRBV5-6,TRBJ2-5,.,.,TGTGCCAGCAGCTTCGACGGTCAAGAGACCCAGTACTTC,CASSFDGQETQYF
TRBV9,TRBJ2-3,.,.,TGTGCCAGCAGCGTAGACCGGGATACGCAGTATTTT,CASSVDRDTQYF
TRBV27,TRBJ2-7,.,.,TGTGCCAGCAGAGGGGCGTTCTACGAGCAGTACTTC,CASRGAFYEQYF
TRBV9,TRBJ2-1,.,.,TGTGCCAGCAGCGTTGGGGCGAGTAATGAGCAGTTCTTC,CASSVGASNEQFF
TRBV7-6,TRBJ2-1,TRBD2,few,TGTGCCAGCAGCTTAGGAACTAGCGGGCATGAACAGTTCTTC,CASSLGTSGHEQFF
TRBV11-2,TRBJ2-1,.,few,TGTGCCAGCAGCTTAGTTGGGGGAGCCCCTTACAATGAGCAGTTCTTC,CASSLVGGAPYNEQFF
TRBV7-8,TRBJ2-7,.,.,TGTGCCAGCAGTTTTAGAGGAGGGGGCACGGTCCACGAGCAGTACTTC,CASSFRGGGTVHEQYF
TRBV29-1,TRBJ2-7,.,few,TGCAGCGTTGTGTGGCGAGAGAGCTACGAGCAGTACTTC,CSVVWRESYEQYF
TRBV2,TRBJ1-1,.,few,TGTGCCAGCAGTGAGGGCACGGAAGCTTTCTTT,CASSEGTEAFF
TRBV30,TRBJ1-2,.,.,TGTGCCTGGAGTGTACAGATCGATGGCTACACCTTC,CAWSVQIDGYTF